This TCR beta chain is from a study of cytomegalovirus exposure and HLA in healthy donors. Study-level points and caveats: A later analysis linked a missense DCLRE1C variant to TCR beta V- and J-gene trimming. Under in vitro conditions, three CMV-associated chains were confirmed as specific for CMV antigens.

With 60 Vbeta and 13 Jbeta primers, the PCR was carried out. The assay was immunoSEQ multiplex PCR, and TCRdb's table has in-frame clones only and misses some. This sample has approximately 150,000 clones, with around 57% found just once. This CDR3 comprises 13 residues. V was cut by 3 bases and J by 4 bases, with 9 bases left in between. Germline CDR1 and CDR2: MGHRA and YSYEKL. A remark on this clone: Its specificity is unknown.

This TCR came from a male donor in good health and CMV-seronegative. This chain joins TRBV4-1 and TRBJ1-2; D ambiguous. Source material: PBMCs. This chain's CDR3 is CASSQTTAYGYTF. CDR3 coding DNA: TGCGCCAGCAGCCAGACAACGGCCTATGGCTACACCTTC.